Presented here are 25 T cell receptor beta chains from one specimen sequenced in a study of T cell changes during pregnancy in multiple sclerosis. Sequencing used immunoSEQ multiplex PCR; TCRdb keeps in-frame clones, though not all of them. The table lists under 60,000 clones, 94% of them singletons. Sequencing used CD4+ T cells from peripheral blood mononuclear cells, obtained in the third trimester of pregnancy. The source is a female donor with multiple sclerosis, enrolled in a pregnancy study.

The chain has TRBV4-1 and TRBJ2-5; the D is unclear. The CDR3 totals 15 residues. Trimming pared 0 bases from V and 2 bases from J, leaving 10 bases between. In germline, CDR1 is MGHRA, CDR2 YSYEKL. The CDR3 nucleotides are TGCGCCAGCAGCCAAGATGAGAAGCGTCAAGAGACCCAGTACTTC. It yields the protein CASSQDEKRQETQYF.

Only one count was recorded for this clone. The chain couples TRBV6-6 to TRBJ1-4; 9 nucleotides agree with TRBD1. The germline V gene has CDR1 MNHNY and CDR2 SVGAGI (reference sequence). V shed 2 bases and J 8 bases; nucleotides not matched to a gene: 6. The CDR3 has 15 residues. CDR3 residues: CASSYPQGAGEKLFF. DNA for the CDR3: TGTGCCAGCAGTTACCCACAGGGGGCGGGCGAAAAACTGTTTTTT.

This clone was found a few times. V gene TRBV29-1 combines with J gene TRBJ1-1; 8 nucleotides agree with TRBD1. Germline loops: CDR1 SQVTM, CDR2 ANQGSEA. With 7 bases clipped from V and 4 bases from J, the junction kept 8 bases outside the gene matches. This CDR3 contains 13 residues. The CDR3 DNA is TGCAGCGCCCGGACAGGGTATGTCACTGAAGCTTTCTTT. Translating gives CSARTGYVTEAFF.

The V call is TRBV6-5, the J call TRBJ1-2; D gene ambiguous. The ends were cut back, 6 bases at V and 4 bases at J, with 15 bases in the middle. Germline CDR1 and CDR2: MNHEY and SVGAGI. The CDR3 extends over 14 amino acids. CDR3 sequence (DNA): TGTGCCAGCAGGGGCTGGGAGGCTGGCTATGGCTACACCTTC. Translated: CASRGWEAGYGYTF.

A single count supports this clone. The gene calls are TRBV7-7 and TRBJ2-2; D call uncertain. CDR1 and CDR2 from the germline V gene are SSHAT and FNYEAQ (reference sequence). Trimming took off 4 bases at V and 7 bases at J, with 16 bases between the two ends. CDR3 length: 15 amino acids. CDR3 in amino acids: CASSSYTLPGGELFF. CDR3 bases: TGTGCCAGCAGCTCCTATACCCTCCCTGGCGGGGAGCTGTTTTTT.

V usage is TRBV4-1 and J usage is TRBJ2-6; 7 bases agree with TRBD1. Germline lookup yields CDR1 MGHRA and CDR2 YSYEKL. The V segment lost 1 base and the J segment 4 bases; nucleotides outside the gene matches: 7. This CDR3 region has 17 residues. In DNA form, the CDR3 reads TGCGCCAGCAGCCAAGTTCGAGGGGGCACGGGGGCCAACGTCCTGACTTTC. Protein sequence: CASSQVRGGTGANVLTF.

For this clone: Other DNA sequences in this specimen translate into the identical CDR3. V usage is TRBV4-2 and J usage is TRBJ2-1; D might be TRBD1 (5 bases). The germline V gene has CDR1 LGHNA and CDR2 YNFKEQ. The V end lost 0 bases, the J end lost 2 bases, and 14 bases lay between the germline ends. The CDR3 is 17 amino acids. CDR3 loop: CASSQDPRQLTYNEQFF. CDR3 DNA sequence: TGTGCCAGCAGCCAAGATCCCCGACAGTTGACCTACAATGAGCAGTTCTTC.

This rearrangement joins TRBV7-2 to TRBJ1-1, with D hard to call. Per the germline V gene, CDR1 is SGHTA and CDR2 is FQGNSA. CDR3 length: 13 residues. V was clipped by 5 bases and J by 3 bases, with 10 bases between them. CDR3 sequence: CASSQPGYTEAFF. The CDR3 bases are TGTGCCAGCAGCCAACCGGGGTACACTGAAGCTTTCTTT.

The rearrangement uses TRBV5-1 and TRBJ2-7; 7 bases line up with TRBD1. Germline CDR1 SGHRS, CDR2 YFSETQ. The CDR3 consists of 15 residues. The ends lost 0 bases at V and 3 bases at J; junction bases unmatched: 6. CDR3 sequence: CASSLGGGQDYEQYF. The CDR3 DNA reads TGCGCCAGCAGCTTGGGTGGTGGACAGGACTACGAGCAGTACTTC. Together with reference TRBV5-1 and TRBJ2-7, the CDR3 gives the full variable domain: KAGVTQTPRYLIKTRGQQVTLSCSPISGHRSVSWYQQTPGQGLQFLFEYFSETQRNKGNFPGRFSGRQFSNSRSEMNVSTLELGDSALYLCASSLGGGQDYEQYFGPGTRLTVT.

This rearrangement joins TRBV5-4 to TRBJ2-1, with 10 positions matching TRBD2. V shed 6 bases and J 10 bases; nucleotides not matched to a gene: 10. The CDR3 loop spans 14 amino acids. Germline CDR1 and CDR2: SGHNT and YYREEE (reference sequence). The CDR3 region has the DNA TGTGCCAGCATCCGAGAAGCGGGGGGGCGAGAGCAGTTCTTC. Amino acid sequence: CASIREAGGREQFF.

V gene TRBV5-1 combines with J gene TRBJ1-5, with 7 nucleotides matching TRBD1. V was clipped by 4 bases and J by 4 bases; unmatched bases: 5. Germline-derived CDR1 and CDR2 are SGHRS and YFSETQ. CDR3 length equals 14 residues. CDR3 amino acids: CASSPGQKNQPQHF. CDR3 coding DNA: TGCGCCAGCAGCCCGGGACAGAAAAATCAGCCCCAGCATTTT.

The chain couples TRBV15 to TRBJ1-6; the D gene is possibly TRBD1 (5 bases). Trimming pared 4 bases from V and 6 bases from J, leaving 16 bases between. Germline assignment: CDR1 LNHNV and CDR2 YYDKDF (reference sequence). This CDR3 region has 16 residues. In nucleotides, the CDR3 is TGTGCCACCAGCACCGAGGTCGGGGGAGGTAATTCACCCCTCCACTTT. Protein sequence: CATSTEVGGGNSPLHF.

V gene TRBV28 combines with J gene TRBJ1-4, with D possibly TRBD1 on 5 matching bases. The CDR3 length is 18 residues. The V end was cut by 1 base, the J end by 4 bases, with 19 bases between. Germline V gene sequence: CDR1 MDHEN, CDR2 SYDVKM. This chain's CDR3 is CASSLLEGTQADNEKLFF. Here the CDR3 DNA reads TGTGCCAGCAGTTTATTAGAAGGAACACAGGCTGATAATGAAAAACTGTTTTTT.

CDR3 nucleotide sequence: TGTGCCAGCAGTTTTTGGACCGCAGGGGGTAGCAATCAGCCCCAGCATTTT. It yields the protein CASSFWTAGGSNQPQHF. This sequence joins TRBV28 and TRBJ1-5; 7 bases agree with TRBD1. Germline trimming cut 3 bases from V and 0 bases from J; bases unmatched to any gene: 8. CDR3 length: 17 amino acids. The germline gives CDR1 MDHEN, CDR2 SYDVKM.

The rearrangement links TRBV27 to TRBJ2-7; 10 bases map to TRBD2. The CDR3 has 16 residues. V gave up 6 bases and J gave up 2 bases; unmatched junction bases: 10. CDR1 and CDR2 from the germline V gene are MNHEY and SMNVEV (reference sequence). Written as DNA, the CDR3 is TGTGCCAGCAGGAATTTAAAAGCGGGAGGGCCCTACGAGCAGTACTTC. Protein: CASRNLKAGGPYEQYF.

This chain links TRBV5-4 with TRBJ1-1; D call uncertain. V lost 5 bases, J lost 2 bases, and 10 bases lay in between. The germline gives CDR1 SGHNT, CDR2 YYREEE (reference sequence). The CDR3 runs 13 residues. The CDR3 loop reads CASSLPSNTEAFF. The CDR3 region has the DNA TGTGCCAGCAGTTTGCCATCAAACACTGAAGCTTTCTTT.

The chain links TRBV7-6 to TRBJ2-3; TRBD2 matches 11 bases. Germline-derived CDR1 and CDR2 are SGHVS and FNYEAQ. V lost 5 bases to trimming and J lost 7 bases; unmatched junction nucleotides: 14. The CDR3 consists of 17 residues. CDR3 region: CASSREFSGRARYTQYF. The CDR3 DNA sequence: TGTGCCAGCAGCCGGGAGTTTAGCGGGAGGGCCAGGTATACGCAGTATTTT.

V and J are TRBV10-3 and TRBJ2-7; 15 bases are shared with TRBD2. The CDR3 length is 16 residues. CDR1 ENHRY and CDR2 SYGVKD come from the germline V gene. The V and J ends lost 10 bases and 0 bases, in that order; junction bases with no gene match: 7. The CDR3 DNA reads TGTGCCACGGGACTAGCGGGAGGTCAAAGCTCCTACGAGCAGTACTTC. It specifies CATGLAGGQSSYEQYF.

The gene calls are TRBV27 and TRBJ2-7; tentative D call: TRBD1 (6 bases). V was clipped by 6 bases and J by 4 bases, with 16 bases between them. The germline V gene has CDR1 MNHEY and CDR2 SMNVEV (reference sequence). The CDR3 spans 14 residues. CDR3: CASSISYRDYEQYF. The DNA of the CDR3 is TGTGCCAGCAGCATTTCCTACAGGGATTACGAGCAGTACTTC.

In DNA, the CDR3 is TGTGCCAGTAAGGGACAGGGGACCTATAATTCACCCCTCCACTTT. Protein sequence: CASKGQGTYNSPLHF. The chain is built from TRBV19 and TRBJ1-6; 10 bases align to TRBD1. This CDR3 has 15 amino acids. CDR1 and CDR2 (germline): LNHDA, SQIVND (reference sequence). With V trimmed by 7 bases and J by 2 bases, 2 bases remained unmatched. Based on the CDR3 plus reference TRBV19 and TRBJ1-6, the full variable domain is DGGITQSPKYLFRKEGQNVTLSCEQNLNHDAMYWYRQDPGQGLRLIYYSQIVNDFQKGDIAEGYSVSREKKESFPLTVTSAQKNPTAFYLCASKGQGTYNSPLHFGNGTRLTVT.

This chain links TRBV7-2 with TRBJ2-7; 11 nucleotides line up with TRBD2. CDR1 and CDR2 (germline): SGHTA, FQGNSA. V shed 3 bases and J 9 bases; nucleotides not matched to a gene: 7. This CDR3 has 14 residues. The CDR3 DNA reads as TGTGCCAGCAGCTTTGTAACTAGCGGGGGAGGGCAGTACTTC. Residues: CASSFVTSGGGQYF.

The rearrangement joins TRBV7-2 to TRBJ1-3; no clear D. There are 14 residues in the CDR3. V lost 5 bases and J 1 base, leaving 9 bases between the germline ends. The germline gives CDR1 SGHTA, CDR2 FQGNSA. The CDR3 region has the DNA TGTGCCAGCAGCCCCACGGGTTCTGGAAACACCATATATTTT. This codes for CASSPTGSGNTIYF.

This rearrangement joins TRBV6-5 to TRBJ2-3; D is uncertain. Trimming stripped 5 bases from V and 0 bases from J, with 9 bases between. The CDR3 runs 14 residues. Germline values: CDR1 MNHEY, CDR2 SVGAGI. The CDR3 reads CASSRPGSTDTQYF. The CDR3 coding sequence is TGTGCCAGCAGTAGACCCGGGAGCACAGATACGCAGTATTTT.

The chain uses TRBV4-2 and TRBJ1-2, with D possibly TRBD1 on 6 matching bases. The CDR3 has 15 residues. Germline V lookup: CDR1 LGHNA, CDR2 YNFKEQ. V was clipped by 1 base and J by 4 bases, with 13 bases between them. Written as DNA, the CDR3 is TGTGCCAGCAGCCAAGCTGGAGGACAGATCTATGGCTACACCTTC. Translating it yields CASSQAGGQIYGYTF.

This chain connects TRBV15 to TRBJ1-5; 7 bases agree with TRBD1. CDR3 length equals 18 residues. Losses at the gene ends were 0 bases for V and 6 bases for J; bases not matched to a gene: 14. The germline CDR1 and CDR2 sequences are LNHNV and YYDKDF (reference sequence). CDR3 sequence (DNA): TGTGCCACCAGCAGAGATTGGGGCGGTACCTCAGGGGGTCAGCCCCAGCATTTT. Its protein is CATSRDWGGTSGGQPQHF.